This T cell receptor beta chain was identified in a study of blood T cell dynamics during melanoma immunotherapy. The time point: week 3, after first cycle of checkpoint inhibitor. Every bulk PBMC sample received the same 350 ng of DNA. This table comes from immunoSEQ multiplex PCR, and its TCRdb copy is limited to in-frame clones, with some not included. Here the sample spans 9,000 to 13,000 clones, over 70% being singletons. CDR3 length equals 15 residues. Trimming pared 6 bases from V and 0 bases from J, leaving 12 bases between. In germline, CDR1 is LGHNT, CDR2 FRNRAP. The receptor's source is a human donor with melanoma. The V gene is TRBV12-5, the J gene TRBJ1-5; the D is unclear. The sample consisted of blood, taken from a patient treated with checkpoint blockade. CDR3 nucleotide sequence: TGTGCTAGTGGCACAAGTCCAGATAGCAATCAGCCCCAGCATTTT. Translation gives CASGTSPDSNQPQHF.